The sequence of this T cell receptor beta chain was determined in a study of immune cell composition in non-small cell lung cancer (dated by TCRdb to about 2017). Turning to the overall study: Histologic subtype was assigned using H&E plus p63, CK5, Napsin A and TTF-1 immunohistochemistry, mainly lung adenocarcinoma or squamous cell carcinoma. A few tumour specimens that had TCR-beta data belonged to rare histological subtypes and were left out of the subtype comparisons. Adaptive Biotechnologies TCR-beta sequencing was carried out on over 32 paired NSCLC tumour and non-adjacent lung specimens, as well as on over 20 tumour-only specimens. Supplementary cohort #1, 10 lung adenocarcinoma cases, had paired tumour/lung TCR-beta sequencing and TIL populations generated to assess tumour reactivity. Paper-wide results and their limitations: Across ten or so adenocarcinoma cases, the maximal tumour-associated clone frequency showed a strong correlation with TIL tumour reactivity, but overall clonality showed no such correlation. Top 10 clone scores and productive clonality were significantly higher in lung squamous cell carcinoma than in lung adenocarcinoma tumours. No significant correlation was found between smoking pack-years and tumour TCR-beta clonality. The reactivity cohort contained only roughly 9 cases, and the tumour-reactive clones were not shown to have sequences in common with the dominant in vivo tumour-associated clones. Tumour-associated clones >0.5% occurred in nearly half of NSCLC cases: about 33% of adenocarcinomas versus 65% to 85% of squamous carcinomas.

The germline V gene gives CDR1 as MNHEY and CDR2 as SVGAGI. V loses 5 bases of germline sequence and J loses 1 base, and the interval between the two ends is 11 bases. Including the terminal cysteine and phenylalanine, the CDR3 comprises 14 residues. CDR3 DNA only is kept here, 42 bases in frame from base 1. From frozen aliquots of unsorted single-cell suspensions, genomic DNA was isolated using the QIAamp DNA kit. The tumour samples consisted of non-small cell lung cancer tissue that had been surgically resected. Tissues were received within 2 hours of resection and were immediately processed into single-cell suspensions. Tissue was broken up mechanically, digested enzymatically with DNase I, collagenase I and hyaluronidase for 25 to 35 minutes at 37 degrees C, and then filtered and RBC-lysed. As concerns this clone: The specificity of this receptor is unknown. No much larger clonotype is one base removed from it; base qualities were not supplied.

A two-step multiplex PCR amplified TCR-beta CDR3 regions from genomic DNA, and the second step of the PCR added Illumina-compatible adaptors. TCR-beta immunosequencing was carried out on an Illumina platform through the commercial immunoSEQ service. Regarding the original processing steps: Repertoires were described by productive clonality and by Top 10 Clones, which is the percentage of T-cell templates coming from the ten most frequent sequences. Values of productive clonality ranged from 0 to 1, with a monoclonal population indicated by a value of 1. Tumour-associated clones were defined as sequences comprising at least 0.1% of tumour T-cell templates but absent from matched non-adjacent lung, identified via log10 scatter plots. Analyses were done in GraphPad Prism7 and R, with Student's t-tests for two-group comparisons, ANOVA for stages, and linear regression for relationships. TCRdb took this table from immuneACCESS and kept in-frame rearrangements with V and J called. Such tables lack part of the clones; where checked against another copy, unresolved V genes explain under half of the gap, and the rest is unexplained. V, J and clone size derive from that table, while D and trimming were established from the DNA sequence. The table for this sample lists about 1,900 clones; just under 75% of them were counted only once. The top ten clones comprise roughly a quarter of the sample.

This sequence was found in a human donor with non-small cell lung cancer. Sequenced sample: lung tumor tissue. The chain is made from TRBV6-5 and TRBJ1-1; the D gene remains uncertain. Read as DNA, the sequence is TGTGCCAGCAGTAACCGGGGAGCGAACACTGAAGCTTTCTTT. This sequence encodes CASSNRGANTEAFF.